The sequence of this TCR gamma chain was determined in a study of gamma-delta T cells after stem cell transplantation (dated by TCRdb to the mid-2010s). Library construction relied on RT-PCR. Sequencer: Illumina MiSeq. TCRdb recomputed clones from the public reads with CATT; identical DNA rows were then combined. This sample has some 4,500 gamma-chain clones in its table, and 15% to 25% of those were observed once. The leading ten clones occupy around 3.8% of the sample. The CDR3 has 12 amino acids, counting the end cysteine and phenylalanine. Only the CDR3 part of the read is kept: 36 bases, read in frame from the first base. The germline V gene encodes CDR1 VENAVY and CDR2 YDSYNSRV. V and J are trimmed by 5 bases and 4 bases, and the gene matches miss 1 base of the junction. Details on this clone: The antigen it binds to is not known. No base-level quality is on record; no much larger clone is a single base apart. This CDR3 is also generated by other DNA sequences in the sample.

Here the chain combines TRGV8 and TRGJP2. This TCR was sampled from a human donor. It is not recorded whose cells these are; they may come from a transplant donor. Source material: gamma-delta T cells. The CDR3 sequence is CATWASDWIKTF. The DNA sequence follows: TGTGCCACCTGGGCTAGTGATTGGATCAAGACGTTT.